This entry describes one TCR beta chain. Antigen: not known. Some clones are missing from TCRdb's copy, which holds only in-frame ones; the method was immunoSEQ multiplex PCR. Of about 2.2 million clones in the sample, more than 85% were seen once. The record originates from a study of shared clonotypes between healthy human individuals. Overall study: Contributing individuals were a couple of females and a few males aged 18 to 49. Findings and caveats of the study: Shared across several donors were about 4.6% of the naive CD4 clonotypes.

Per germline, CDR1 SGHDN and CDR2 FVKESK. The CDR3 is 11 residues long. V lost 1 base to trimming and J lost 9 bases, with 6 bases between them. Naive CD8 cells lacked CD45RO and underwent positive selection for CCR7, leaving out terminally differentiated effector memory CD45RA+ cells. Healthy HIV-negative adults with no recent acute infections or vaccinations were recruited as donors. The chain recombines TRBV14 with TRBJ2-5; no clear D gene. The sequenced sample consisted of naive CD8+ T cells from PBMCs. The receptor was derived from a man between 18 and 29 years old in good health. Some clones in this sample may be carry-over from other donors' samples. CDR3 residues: CASSQGMSQYF. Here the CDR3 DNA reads TGTGCCAGCAGCCAAGGAATGTCCCAGTACTTC.